Shown below are 7 T cell receptor beta chains from a single sample sequenced in a study of OX40 agonist ivuxolimab in advanced cancers. Sequenced by immunoSEQ multiplex PCR; TCRdb stores in-frame clones only, minus some. The sample consists of about 26,000 clones, almost 90% of them appearing once. The sample in question was CD4+ or CD8+ T cells sorted from blood, obtained in a trial of the OX40 agonist ivuxolimab. These TCRs come from an adult with an advanced solid tumor such as melanoma, head and neck, liver or kidney cancer.

The rearrangement joins TRBV9 to TRBJ2-7; D uncertain. Germline V gene sequence: CDR1 SGDLS, CDR2 YYNGEE. The CDR3 is made up of 15 amino acids. The V end was cut by 0 bases, the J end by 0 bases, with 10 bases between. CDR3 residues: CASSVDRKSSYEQYF. The CDR3 DNA reads TGTGCCAGCAGCGTAGACCGAAAGAGCTCCTACGAGCAGTACTTC.

The rearrangement joins TRBV11-2 to TRBJ2-3; D assignment may be TRBD1 or TRBD2 (5 bases each). The CDR3 loop spans 15 amino acids. V lost 1 base and J 1 base, leaving 9 bases between the germline ends. Germline CDR1 is SGHAT and CDR2 is FQNNGV. The DNA of the CDR3 is TGTGCCAGCAGCTTAGTAGTGGGGGGCACAGATACGCAGTATTTT. It codes for CASSLVVGGTDTQYF.

Here the CDR3 DNA reads TGCGCCAGCAGCCAGGGGACAGCCTACTACGAGCAGTACTTC. This encodes CASSQGTAYYEQYF. The chain employs TRBV4-3 and TRBJ2-7; TRBD1 agrees at 7 bases. The CDR3 is made up of 14 amino acids. Trimming removed 3 bases from V and 3 bases from J; junction bases left unmatched: 5. The germline gives CDR1 LGHNA, CDR2 YSLEER.

CDR3 loop: CASSRGLTSTDTQYF. CDR3 nucleotide sequence: TGTGCCAGCAGCCGGGGACTTACTAGCACAGATACGCAGTATTTT. This chain connects TRBV7-9 to TRBJ2-3; a weak D match, TRBD2 (6 bases). The V end lost 5 bases, the J end lost 0 bases, and 12 bases lay between the germline ends. This CDR3 has 15 amino acids. CDR1 is SEHNR and CDR2 is FQNEAQ in the germline V gene (reference sequence).

A few counts support this clone. The chain joins TRBV29-1 to TRBJ1-5; 11 bases align to TRBD1. This CDR3 contains 15 residues. Germline CDR1 reads SQVTM; CDR2 reads ANQGSEA. V gave up 1 base and J gave up 4 bases; unmatched junction bases: 3. CDR3 sequence reads: CSVEVGTGGNQPQHF. The CDR3 DNA follows: TGCAGCGTTGAAGTCGGGACAGGGGGTAATCAGCCCCAGCATTTT.

This sequence joins TRBV27 and TRBJ2-7; D might be TRBD1 (5 bases). The CDR3 totals 15 residues. CDR1 and CDR2 from the germline V gene are MNHEY and SMNVEV (reference sequence). V shed 2 bases and J shed 0 bases, with 11 bases lying between them. The CDR3 reads CASSLGAASSYEQYF. For the CDR3, the DNA is TGTGCCAGCAGTTTAGGGGCAGCCAGCTCCTACGAGCAGTACTTC.

The rearrangement joins TRBV7-9 to TRBJ2-5; D is perhaps TRBD2 (6 bases). The germline V and J ends were trimmed by 11 bases and 4 bases, with 17 bases remaining between them. Looked up from germline, CDR1 is SEHNR and CDR2 is FQNEAQ (reference sequence). The CDR3 is 13 residues long. The CDR3 spells CAGTYGGGETQYF. The CDR3 DNA reads as TGTGCCGGGACTTATGGGGGAGGAGAGACCCAGTACTTC.